These 7 T cell receptor beta chains came from one sample sequenced in a study of T cell repertoires in cytomegalovirus infection. TCRdb ran MiXCR on the reads and lists one entry per CDR3 protein. This table has about 770,000 distinct CDR3 sequences, 25% to 35% appearing once. Antigens for these TCRs are unknown. Material: cultured CD8+ T cells from PBMCs, obtained from culture after CMV antigen stimulation. The receptor source for this set is a human donor in good health (CMV status not recorded). Some clones in this sample may be carry-over from other donors' samples.

This clonotype was detected only a few times. The chain has TRBV27 and TRBJ2-2; TRBD1 might be the D (5 bases). V was cut by 5 bases and J by 1 base, with 11 bases left in between. The CDR3 consists of 15 residues. Germline CDR1 is MNHEY and CDR2 is SMNVEV (reference sequence). CDR3 sequence (DNA): TGTGCCAGCAGTCCTAGACAGAGGAACACCGGGGAGCTGTTTTTT. It codes for CASSPRQRNTGELFF.

This clonotype occurred a few times. The chain joins TRBV12-3 or TRBV12-4 to TRBJ2-7; D gene unclear. The V gene lost 5 bases and the J gene lost 2 bases, with 10 bases spanning the gap. There are 13 residues in the CDR3. This CDR3 reads CASSALQPYEQYF. Written as DNA, the CDR3 is TGTGCCAGCAGTGCCTTACAGCCCTACGAGCAGTACTTC.

The rearrangement links TRBV28 to TRBJ2-3; no clear D. The CDR3 runs to 16 residues. Germline CDR1 is MDHEN and CDR2 is SYDVKM. The ends were cut back, 1 base at V and 5 bases at J, with 16 bases in the middle. CDR3 nucleotides: TGTGCCAGCAGTTTATTCCGATCCCGAAAGGGAGATACGCAGTATTTT. It encodes CASSLFRSRKGDTQYF.

V is TRBV5-8 and J is TRBJ1-4; 8 bases are shared with TRBD1. CDR1 is SGHTS and CDR2 is YDEGEE in the germline V gene. The CDR3 sequence is 15 residues long. J was trimmed by 8 bases and V by 4 bases; bases with no gene match: 10. The CDR3: CASSPFQGAREKLFF. CDR3 in DNA: TGTGCCAGCAGCCCCTTTCAGGGGGCGCGGGAAAAACTGTTTTTT.

The DNA for the CDR3 is TGTGCCAGCAGCTTCTCGAACGGGGAGCTGTTTTTT. Amino acids: CASSFSNGELFF. V and J are TRBV7-2 and TRBJ2-2; the D is unclear. The germline V gene has CDR1 SGHTA and CDR2 FQGNSA. V was pared by 3 bases and J by 7 bases, with 6 bases between. The CDR3 loop spans 12 amino acids.

The rearrangement uses TRBV9 and TRBJ1-1; D is unresolved. Per germline, CDR1 SGDLS and CDR2 YYNGEE. CDR3 size: 15 residues. The V end was cut by 3 bases, the J end by 1 base, with 13 bases between. CDR3 region: CASSAPPGTNTEAFF. CDR3 bases: TGTGCCAGCAGCGCCCCGCCGGGAACGAACACTGAAGCTTTCTTT.

This clonotype showed up many times. V is TRBV12-3 or TRBV12-4 and J is TRBJ1-5; no definite D call. The CDR3 has 13 residues. V was trimmed by 2 bases and J by 3 bases, leaving 5 bases between them. Written as DNA, the CDR3 is TGTGCCAGCAGTTTACGGTTCAATCAGCCCCAGCATTTT. Translating gives CASSLRFNQPQHF.